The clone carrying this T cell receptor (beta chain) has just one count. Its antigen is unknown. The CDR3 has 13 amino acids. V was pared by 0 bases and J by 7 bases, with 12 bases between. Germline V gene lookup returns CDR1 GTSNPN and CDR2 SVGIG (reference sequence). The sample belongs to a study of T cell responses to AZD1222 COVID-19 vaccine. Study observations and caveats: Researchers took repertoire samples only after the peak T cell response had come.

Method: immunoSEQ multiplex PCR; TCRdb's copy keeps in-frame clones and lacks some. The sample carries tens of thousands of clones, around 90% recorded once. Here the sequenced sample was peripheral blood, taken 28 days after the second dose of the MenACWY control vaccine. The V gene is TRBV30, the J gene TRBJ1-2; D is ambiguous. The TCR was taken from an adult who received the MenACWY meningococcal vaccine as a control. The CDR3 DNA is TGTGCCTGGAGTGTACTAGGGAAAGGTGGCTACACCTTC. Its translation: CAWSVLGKGGYTF.